A selection of T cell receptor beta chains follows, all from one sample in a study of T-cell reconstitution after alpha-beta-depleted transplantation in children. MiXCR, applied by TCRdb to the PCR reads, yields one record per CDR3 protein. The table lists a few hundred thousand distinct CDR3 sequences, 10% to 15% of them singletons. The material was PBMCs, mostly from graft donor cells, obtained 360 days after TCRalphabeta/CD19-depleted stem cell transplant. These TCRs come from a male patient aged 10 to 17 who had a stem cell transplant for acute myeloid leukemia, so the T cells may come from the graft donor. CDR3s include the opening cysteine and the closing phenylalanine or tryptophan. A D gene is named only where the DNA matches it firmly. Only part of the rows carry a size: once, few, many, or a class if the clone is expanded.

abundance	v_gene	d_gene	j_gene	CDR3aa	CDR3nt
few	TRBV28	NA	TRBJ2-2	CASRSLLARELFF	TGTGCCAGCAGGTCCTTACTGGCCCGGGAGCTGTTTTTT
few	TRBV6-1	NA	TRBJ2-7	CATSRTVPAYEQYF	TGTGCCACCTCCCGGACAGTCCCCGCCTACGAGCAGTACTTC
NA	TRBV6-1	NA	TRBJ2-7	CASTFGLSGEQYF	TGTGCCAGCACCTTCGGACTTAGTGGCGAGCAGTACTTC
NA	TRBV11-2	NA	TRBJ2-2	CASSLGGGAYANTGELFF	TGTGCCAGCAGCTTAGGGGGGGGCGCCTACGCTAACACCGGGGAGCTGTTTTTT
NA	TRBV29-1	NA	TRBJ1-4	CSVAGEANEKLFF	TGCAGCGTTGCGGGTGAAGCTAATGAAAAACTGTTTTTT
NA	TRBV3-1	TRBD1	TRBJ1-2	CASSRRGQDWSYTF	TGTGCCAGCAGCCGACGCGGACAGGATTGGAGCTACACCTTC
few	TRBV5-6	NA	TRBJ2-1	CASSLFPGEIYNEQFF	TGTGCCAGCAGCTTGTTTCCGGGGGAGATCTACAATGAGCAGTTCTTC
NA	TRBV7-8	TRBD1	TRBJ2-1	CASSSRTGGSLGEQFF	TGTGCCAGCAGCTCTCGGACAGGGGGATCTTTGGGTGAGCAGTTCTTC
NA	TRBV7-6	TRBD1	TRBJ1-2	CASSSRLDRGYGYTF	TGTGCCAGCAGCTCACGACTAGACAGGGGCTATGGCTACACCTTC
NA	TRBV29-1	NA	TRBJ2-1	CSVEGQNAYNEQFF	TGCAGCGTTGAAGGGCAGAATGCCTACAATGAGCAGTTCTTC
few	TRBV4-2	NA	TRBJ2-3	CASSPPDPLDRNTQYF	TGTGCCAGCAGCCCACCGGACCCCCTTGACAGAAATACGCAGTATTTT
NA	TRBV6-2/TRBV6-3	NA	TRBJ2-7	CASIPRRGVYEQYF	TGTGCCAGCATCCCACGAAGGGGAGTATACGAGCAGTACTTC
many	TRBV12-3/TRBV12-4	TRBD2	TRBJ2-7	CASSLFWEGPAYEQYF	TGTGCCAGCAGTTTGTTCTGGGAGGGCCCAGCCTACGAGCAGTACTTC
NA	TRBV29-1	NA	TRBJ2-7	CSVQWGARNDEQYF	TGCAGCGTCCAATGGGGGGCTCGGAACGACGAGCAGTACTTC
NA	TRBV6-1	TRBD1	TRBJ1-5	CASRDRDRADQPQHF	TGTGCCAGCAGGGACCGGGACAGGGCTGATCAGCCCCAGCATTTT
few	TRBV4-2	TRBD2	TRBJ2-7	CASSLIFATSGFSYEQYF	TGTGCCAGCAGCCTTATTTTTGCGACTAGCGGGTTCTCCTACGAGCAGTACTTC
NA	TRBV27	NA	TRBJ2-7	CASSLFEGPYEQYF	TGTGCCAGCAGTTTATTTGAGGGGCCCTACGAGCAGTACTTC
many	TRBV3-1	NA	TRBJ2-1	CASKLSPTYNEQFF	TGTGCCAGCAAATTAAGTCCGACCTACAATGAGCAGTTCTTC
many	TRBV29-1	TRBD2	TRBJ2-4	CSVLTSGKNIQYF	TGCAGCGTCCTGACTAGCGGCAAAAACATTCAGTACTTC
many	TRBV11-2	TRBD2	TRBJ2-4	CASSRSGLGGWNIQYF	TGTGCCAGCAGCCGTAGCGGGCTGGGGGGTTGGAACATTCAGTACTTC
many	TRBV6-2/TRBV6-3	TRBD1	TRBJ2-7	CASSYQGQIYEQYF	TGTGCCAGCAGTTACCAGGGACAGATCTACGAGCAGTACTTC
many	TRBV20-1	TRBD2	TRBJ2-7	CSASALAGGKGEQYF	TGCAGTGCTAGCGCTCTAGCGGGAGGGAAAGGCGAGCAGTACTTC
few	TRBV29-1	TRBD1	TRBJ2-7	CSARQGIGPLEQYF	TGCAGCGCCAGACAGGGCATTGGTCCCCTCGAGCAGTACTTC
NA	TRBV6-1	NA	TRBJ2-2	CASTPRQGNTGELFF	TGTGCCAGCACCCCGAGGCAGGGCAACACCGGGGAGCTGTTTTTT
many	TRBV15	NA	TRBJ2-3	CATSRDRVATDTQYF	TGTGCCACCAGCAGAGACAGGGTGGCCACAGATACGCAGTATTTT
few	TRBV29-1	NA	TRBJ1-2	CSVGGQTFYGYTF	TGCAGCGTGGGAGGACAGACCTTCTATGGCTACACCTTC
many	TRBV29-1	NA	TRBJ2-7	CSVDAGRRDEQYF	TGCAGCGTTGACGCTGGGCGGAGGGACGAGCAGTACTTC
NA	TRBV5-1	TRBD1	TRBJ2-7	CASSLKPGQGLVEQYF	TGCGCCAGCAGCTTAAAACCGGGACAGGGGTTGGTCGAGCAGTACTTC
NA	TRBV28	NA	TRBJ2-1	CATQRVPYNEQFF	TGTGCCACCCAGCGGGTACCCTACAATGAGCAGTTCTTC
many	TRBV12-3/TRBV12-4	TRBD2	TRBJ2-5	CASIGLDQETQYF	TGTGCCAGCATCGGACTAGACCAAGAGACCCAGTACTTC
few	TRBV7-9	NA	TRBJ2-3	CATIFLQGPMDTQYF	TGTGCCACCATCTTCCTCCAGGGTCCAATGGATACGCAGTATTTT
NA	TRBV20-1	NA	TRBJ2-2	CSARDRGQNTGELFF	TGCAGTGCTAGAGATAGGGGCCAGAACACCGGGGAGCTGTTTTTT
NA	TRBV6-2/TRBV6-3	NA	TRBJ2-5	CASSPERETQYF	TGTGCCAGCTCCCCAGAGAGAGAGACCCAGTACTTC
few	TRBV15	NA	TRBJ1-3	CATSRDRGISGNTIYF	TGTGCCACCAGCAGAGATAGGGGGATCTCTGGAAACACCATATATTTT
NA	TRBV28	TRBD1	TRBJ2-7	CASSFGTGVGEQYF	TGTGCCAGCAGTTTTGGGACAGGGGTGGGTGAGCAGTACTTC
many	TRBV29-1	TRBD2	TRBJ2-1	CSVYGTSGRTYNEQFF	TGCAGCGTATACGGGACTAGCGGGAGGACCTACAATGAGCAGTTCTTC
many	TRBV20-1	NA	TRBJ2-7	CSGRGLYEQYF	TGCAGTGGGCGCGGGCTCTACGAGCAGTACTTC
many	TRBV15	NA	TRBJ2-2	CATSRDSPGELFF	TGTGCCACCAGCAGAGATAGCCCCGGGGAGCTGTTTTTT
many	TRBV10-3	TRBD1	TRBJ2-7	CAINRDRGTYEQYF	TGTGCCATCAACCGGGACAGGGGGACCTACGAGCAGTACTTC
few	TRBV7-9	TRBD2	TRBJ2-1	CASSLYPSGSPYNEQFF	TGTGCCAGCAGCTTATATCCCAGCGGGAGCCCCTACAATGAGCAGTTCTTC
NA	TRBV12-5	NA	TRBJ1-1	CASGFSRGTNEAFF	TGTGCTAGTGGTTTTTCCCGGGGTACCAATGAAGCTTTCTTT
NA	TRBV10-3	TRBD2	TRBJ2-7	CAINPGTRAYEQYF	TGTGCCATCAACCCCGGGACTAGGGCCTACGAGCAGTACTTC
NA	TRBV12-3/TRBV12-4	NA	TRBJ2-2	CASSDGPTGELFF	TGTGCCAGCAGCGACGGGCCCACCGGGGAGCTGTTTTTT
few	TRBV12-3/TRBV12-4	TRBD1	TRBJ2-2	CASSPGTGLRRELFF	TGTGCCAGCAGCCCCGGGACAGGGCTGAGGAGGGAGCTGTTTTTT
few	TRBV27	TRBD2	TRBJ2-2	CASSARELYTGELFF	TGTGCCAGCTCGGCGCGGGAGTTGTATACCGGGGAGCTGTTTTTT
few	TRBV7-8	NA	TRBJ2-7	CASSLAGGQTPTEQYF	TGTGCCAGCAGCTTAGCGGGGGGACAGACTCCTACAGAGCAGTACTTC
many	TRBV28	TRBD1	TRBJ2-3	CASSLTGGADTQYF	TGTGCCAGCAGTCTTACAGGGGGCGCAGATACGCAGTATTTT
few	TRBV27	NA	TRBJ1-2	CASSLTGPTGQSFYGYTF	TGTGCCAGCAGTTTAACAGGGCCCACAGGGCAATCTTTCTATGGCTACACCTTC
NA	TRBV29-1	TRBD1	TRBJ2-7	CSVEWDRGYEQYF	TGCAGCGTTGAATGGGACAGGGGTTACGAGCAGTACTTC
many	TRBV6-2/TRBV6-3	TRBD1	TRBJ1-2	CAISRDRTGYGYTF	TGTGCCATCAGCCGGGACAGGACCGGCTATGGCTACACCTTC
few	TRBV6-2/TRBV6-3	NA	TRBJ2-7	CASSYRHILGVEQYF	TGTGCCAGCAGTTACCGTCACATCCTCGGGGTCGAGCAGTACTTC
NA	TRBV7-7	NA	TRBJ2-1	CASSLAPDRSNEQFF	TGTGCTAGCAGCTTAGCGCCTGACAGGTCCAATGAGCAGTTCTTC
NA	TRBV12-3/TRBV12-4	TRBD1	TRBJ2-1	CASSLTGGAEQFF	TGTGCCAGCAGTCTGACAGGGGGCGCTGAGCAGTTCTTC
few	TRBV7-3	TRBD2	TRBJ2-1	CASSLRGTSGYNEQFF	TGTGCCAGCAGCTTAAGAGGGACTAGCGGCTACAATGAGCAGTTCTTC